This TCR beta chain was retrieved from a study of T cell responses to AZD1222 COVID-19 vaccine. Only in-frame clones appear in the TCRdb table, and some are missing; sequencing was by immunoSEQ multiplex PCR. Of more than 250,000 clones in the sample, roughly 93% were seen once. This CDR3 region has 11 residues. For this clone: One junction end does not reproduce the germline sequence, and a read error may be involved.

This clonotype was sampled from an adult in good health. The specimen was peripheral blood, collected on day 0 of AZD1222 vaccination. The genes are TRBV12-3 or TRBV12-4 and TRBJ2-2; D uncertain. The CDR3 DNA sequence: TGTGCCAGCAGATTAGCTGGGGAGCTGTTTTTT. Protein: CASRLAGELFF.